This T cell receptor beta chain was profiled in a study of cytomegalovirus exposure and HLA in healthy donors. The CDR3 runs to 14 residues. Trimming stripped 6 bases from V and 2 bases from J, with 13 bases between. Germline loops: CDR1 LNHDA, CDR2 SQIVND (reference sequence). Primers included in the PCR were 60 Vbeta and 13 Jbeta primers. Method: immunoSEQ multiplex PCR; TCRdb's copy keeps in-frame clones and lacks some. The data contain approximately 92,000 clones, around three quarters of them singletons. The source material was PBMCs. The rearrangement joins TRBV19 to TRBJ1-2; D is uncertain. The source is a man in his 60s in good health and CMV-seronegative. DNA of the CDR3: TGTGCCAGTAGCCCCCAAGCTAGGAACTATGGCTACACCTTC. This sequence encodes CASSPQARNYGYTF.